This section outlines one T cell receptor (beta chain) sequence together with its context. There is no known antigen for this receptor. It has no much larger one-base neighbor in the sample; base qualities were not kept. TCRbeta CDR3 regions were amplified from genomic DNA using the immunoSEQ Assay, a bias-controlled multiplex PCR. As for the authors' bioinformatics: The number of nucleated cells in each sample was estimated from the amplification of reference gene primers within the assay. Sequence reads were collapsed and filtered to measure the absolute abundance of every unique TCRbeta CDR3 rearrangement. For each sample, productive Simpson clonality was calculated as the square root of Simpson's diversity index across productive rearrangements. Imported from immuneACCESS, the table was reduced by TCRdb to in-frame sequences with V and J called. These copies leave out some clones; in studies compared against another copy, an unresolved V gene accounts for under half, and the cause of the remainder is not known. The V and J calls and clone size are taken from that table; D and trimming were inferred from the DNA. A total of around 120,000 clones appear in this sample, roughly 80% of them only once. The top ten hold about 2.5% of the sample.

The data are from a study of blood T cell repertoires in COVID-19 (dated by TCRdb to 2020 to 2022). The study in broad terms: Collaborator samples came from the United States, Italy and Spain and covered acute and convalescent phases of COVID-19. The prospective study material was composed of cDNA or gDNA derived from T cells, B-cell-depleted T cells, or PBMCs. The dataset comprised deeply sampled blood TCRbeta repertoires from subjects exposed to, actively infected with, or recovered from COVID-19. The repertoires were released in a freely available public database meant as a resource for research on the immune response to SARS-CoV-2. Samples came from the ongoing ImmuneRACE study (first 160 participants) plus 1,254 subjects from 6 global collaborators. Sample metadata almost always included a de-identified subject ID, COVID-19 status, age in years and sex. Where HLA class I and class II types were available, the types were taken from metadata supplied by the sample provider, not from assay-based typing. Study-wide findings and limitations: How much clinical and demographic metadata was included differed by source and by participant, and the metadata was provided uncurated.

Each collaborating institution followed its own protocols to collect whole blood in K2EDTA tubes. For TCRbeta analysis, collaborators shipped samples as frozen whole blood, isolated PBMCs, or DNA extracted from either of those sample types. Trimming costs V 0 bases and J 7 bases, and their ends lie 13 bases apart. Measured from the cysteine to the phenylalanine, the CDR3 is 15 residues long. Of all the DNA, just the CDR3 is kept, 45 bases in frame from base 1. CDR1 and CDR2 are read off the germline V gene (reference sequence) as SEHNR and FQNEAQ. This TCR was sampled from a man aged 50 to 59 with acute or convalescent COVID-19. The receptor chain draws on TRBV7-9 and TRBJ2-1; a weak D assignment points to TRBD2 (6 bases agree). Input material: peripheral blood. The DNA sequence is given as TGTGCCAGCAGCTTAGCGAGCGGGTTTGTTAATGAGCAGTTCTTC. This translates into CASSLASGFVNEQFF.